This T cell receptor beta chain was observed in a study of shared clonotypes between healthy human individuals. Study conclusions and caveats: The study generally estimated greater richness for naive than memory subsets.

Deep-level settings were used for running the assay. Clones were sequenced by immunoSEQ multiplex PCR, and TCRdb holds only the in-frame ones, with some missing. The data hold under 1 million clones, with around 93% observed a single time. This clone was found once. The antigen remains undetermined. Selected positively for CCR7 and CD45RO-negative, naive CD8 cells excluded terminally differentiated effector memory CD45RA+ cells. Germline trimming cut 2 bases from V and 5 bases from J; bases unmatched to any gene: 3. Per germline, CDR1 MNHEY and CDR2 SVGAGI. The CDR3 runs 14 residues. The receptor was derived from a man under 40 in good health. This chain connects TRBV6-5 to TRBJ2-1, with 7 bases identical to TRBD2. The material sequenced was naive CD8+ T cells sorted from blood. CDR3 protein: CASSYSGTHNEQFF. CDR3 bases: TGTGCCAGCAGTTACAGCGGGACCCACAATGAGCAGTTCTTC.